This TCR beta chain was found in a study of STAT3 mutations in large granular lymphocyte leukemia. Turning to the study itself: Roughly half of the longitudinally sequenced T-LGLL patients carried detectable canonical activating STAT3 mutations. Overall study findings and caveats: Every T-cell large granular lymphocyte leukemia patient had at least one immunodominant TCR beta clonotype. All newly emerging clones after therapy were STAT3 wild type. Differing intervals and regimens complicate linking therapy response to clone burden.

There are 15 residues in the CDR3. Germline lookup yields CDR1 MNHNS and CDR2 SASEGT. Deletions cut 1 base from V and 2 bases from J, with 11 bases between. Turning to this clone: Its antigen is as yet unknown.

Average productive template count per sample was roughly 40,000. The assay was immunoSEQ multiplex PCR, and TCRdb's table has in-frame clones only and misses some. In the table there are approximately 8,000 clones, 91% of which are singletons. The rearrangement joins TRBV6-1 to TRBJ1-2; perhaps TRBD1 as D (5 bases). The receptor was derived from a man between 50 and 59 years old with T-cell large granular lymphocyte leukemia. Some clones in this sample may be carry-over from other donors' samples. Sequenced material: peripheral blood mononuclear cells. The CDR3 spells CASSEGVWGNYGYTF. CDR3 in DNA: TGTGCCAGCAGTGAAGGCGTTTGGGGGAACTATGGCTACACCTTC.